Detailed here is one T cell receptor (beta chain). Its antigen is unknown. The data belong to a study of T cell responses to AZD1222 COVID-19 vaccine. Points from the study as a whole: Unmutated regions of variants are reportedly targeted by nearly half of spike-specific TCRs. Repertoires were obtained only post-peak T cell response.

Trimming took 0 bases from V and 2 from J; bases not matched to a gene: 1. Germline values: CDR1 LGHDT, CDR2 YNNKEL (reference sequence). The CDR3 has 16 residues. Assay used: immunoSEQ multiplex PCR; TCRdb lists only in-frame clones, some missing. The table includes 150,000 to 200,000 clones, about 89% detected once. This sequence originates from an adult in good health. Sequencing was performed on peripheral blood, taken on day 0 of MenACWY control vaccination. The rearrangement joins TRBV3-1 (or the pseudogene TRBV3-2) to TRBJ2-3; TRBD2 matches 11 bases. CDR3 amino acids: CASSQEGLAVTDTQYF. CDR3 DNA sequence: TGTGCCAGCAGCCAAGAGGGACTAGCGGTCACAGATACGCAGTATTTT.